The next 31 T cell receptor beta chains were all read from a single sample in a study of cytomegalovirus exposure and HLA in healthy donors. PCR involved 60 Vbeta and 13 Jbeta primers. TCRdb keeps only in-frame clones here, not all; method: immunoSEQ multiplex PCR. The top ten hold about 0.84% of the sample, which has some 200,000 clones, 82% seen once. Material: PBMCs. These receptors originate from a woman aged 18 to 35 in good health and CMV-seronegative.

This chain links TRBV5-1 with TRBJ2-2; D not resolved. Trimming left V 3 bases short and J 1 base short, with 7 bases between. Germline assignment: CDR1 SGHRS and CDR2 YFSETQ. The CDR3 contains 14 residues. CDR3 sequence reads: CASSYSWNTGELFF. CDR3 sequence (DNA): TGCGCCAGCAGCTATTCCTGGAACACCGGGGAGCTGTTTTTT.

The V and J genes are TRBV5-1 and TRBJ2-2; 7 bases are a match to TRBD2. In germline, CDR1 is SGHRS, CDR2 YFSETQ. The CDR3 is 15 residues long. V lost 5 bases to trimming and J lost 6 bases; unmatched junction nucleotides: 10. CDR3 residues: CASSPEVRGAGELFF. In nucleotides, the CDR3 is TGCGCCAGCAGTCCCGAGGTCCGGGGGGCCGGGGAGCTGTTTTTT.

This rearrangement joins TRBV6-1 to TRBJ2-7; perhaps TRBD1 as D (6 bases). Germline V gene sequence: CDR1 MNHNS, CDR2 SASEGT. The CDR3 runs to 12 residues. With 6 bases removed from V and 7 bases from J, the gap between germline ends came to 13 bases. The CDR3 spells CASSLQGREQYF. DNA of the CDR3: TGTGCCAGCAGCCTTCAGGGGCGGGAGCAGTACTTC.

This clone was found once. This chain connects TRBV6-5 to TRBJ2-5; 15 bases are shared with TRBD2. TRBJ2-7 matches the DNA end more closely, so the J call is doubtful. The CDR3 covers 15 residues. Germline V gives CDR1 MNHEY, CDR2 SVGAGI. CDR3 loop: CATTTGLAGGYEQYF. CDR3 in DNA: TGTGCCACCACAACTGGACTAGCGGGAGGGTACGAGCAGTACTTC.

This chain uses TRBV28 with TRBJ2-2, with a weak D call TRBD2 (6 bases). Germline values: CDR1 MDHEN, CDR2 SYDVKM. The V and J ends lost 7 bases and 1 base respectively, with 13 bases between them. The CDR3 runs to 15 residues. The DNA of the CDR3 is TGTGCCAGCATTGGCGGGGAATTGAACACCGGGGAGCTGTTTTTT. Translating gives CASIGGELNTGELFF.

The chain combines TRBV7-9 with TRBJ1-2, with a tentative D call TRBD1 (6 bases). The CDR3 extends over 11 amino acids. From germline, CDR1 is SEHNR and CDR2 FQNEAQ (reference sequence). V was pared by 4 bases and J by 8 bases, with 8 bases between. CDR3 bases: TGTGCCAGCAGCTCCCAGGGGGGCTACACCTTC. Amino acids: CASSSQGGYTF.

The chain uses TRBV6-1 and TRBJ2-7; D is perhaps TRBD1 (5 bases). Trimming took off 1 base at V and 5 bases at J, with 9 bases between the two ends. The V gene's germline CDR1 is MNHNS and CDR2 SASEGT. CDR3 length: 13 amino acids. The CDR3 sequence is CASSEVEGDEQYF. CDR3 coding DNA: TGTGCCAGCAGTGAAGTAGAAGGGGACGAGCAGTACTTC.

The chain has TRBV27 and TRBJ2-4, with TRBD2 identical over 11 bases. The CDR3 sequence is 14 residues long. Trimming took 9 bases from V and 2 from J; bases not matched to a gene: 3. Germline CDR1 is MNHEY and CDR2 is SMNVEV (reference sequence). CDR3 DNA sequence: TGTGCCAGTAGCGGGAGGGCCCCCAAAAACATTCAGTACTTC. Its translation is CASSGRAPKNIQYF.

The rearrangement links TRBV2 to TRBJ1-4; D is ambiguous. Trimming removed 3 bases from V and 5 bases from J, with 13 bases in between. The germline gives CDR1 SNHLY, CDR2 FYNNEI. The CDR3 extends over 15 amino acids. CDR3 sequence (DNA): TGTGCCAGCAGTGATAGCTCAGTACTGAATGAAAAACTGTTTTTT. Translated, it gives CASSDSSVLNEKLFF.

The chain has TRBV5-1 and TRBJ1-1; 10 nucleotides agree with TRBD1. Germline lookup yields CDR1 SGHRS and CDR2 YFSETQ. The CDR3 is made up of 16 amino acids. The V gene end was trimmed by 4 bases and the J gene end by 4 bases; junction bases not matched to a gene: 10. The CDR3 nucleotides read TGCGCCAGCAGCCCTTCCTGGACAGGGGGGATCACTGAAGCTTTCTTT. The encoded protein is CASSPSWTGGITEAFF.

The rearrangement joins TRBV21-1 to TRBJ2-7; the table gives TRBD1 as D, unverified against the DNA. TRBV21-1 is deemed a pseudogene. The CDR3 covers 15 residues. The CDR3 sequence is CASSKGDRAPYEQYF. CDR3 in DNA: TGTGCCAGCAGCAAAGGGGACAGGGCCCCCTACGAGCAGTACTTC.

The chain is built from TRBV28 and TRBJ1-1; unclear D gene. The germline V and J ends were trimmed by 5 bases and 4 bases, with 11 bases remaining between them. In germline, CDR1 is MDHEN, CDR2 SYDVKM. The CDR3 totals 13 residues. DNA of the CDR3: TGTGCCAGCAGTAAACCCGAACTCACTGAAGCTTTCTTT. It translates to CASSKPELTEAFF.

This clone was seen just once. The DNA of the CDR3 is TGTGCCAGCAGCTTAGTGGGGGAGGGTGAGCAGTTCTTC. Amino acid sequence: CASSLVGEGEQFF. The chain uses TRBV7-9 and TRBJ2-1; 7 bases fit TRBD2. CDR1 SEHNR and CDR2 FQNEAQ come from the germline V gene (reference sequence). CDR3 length: 13 amino acids. After removal of 1 base from V and 9 bases from J, the junction contained 3 bases not matched to a gene.

In its sample, this clone was seen a few times. The V and J genes are TRBV6-6 and TRBJ1-2; D not certain. CDR3 size: 14 residues. The V gene lost 6 bases and the J gene lost 3 bases, with 14 bases spanning the gap. Per germline, CDR1 MNHNY and CDR2 SVGAGI (reference sequence). CDR3 loop: CASRRQLGDYGYTF. The CDR3 nucleotides read TGTGCCAGCAGGAGGCAGCTAGGCGACTATGGCTACACCTTC.

The chain couples TRBV30 to TRBJ2-1; 10 nucleotides align to TRBD2. There are 14 residues in the CDR3. The J segment lost 7 bases and the V segment lost 3 bases, leaving 6 bases of the junction unmatched. Germline CDR1 and CDR2: GTSNPN and SVGIG (reference sequence). CDR3 sequence reads: CAWRLAGVSNEQFF. The CDR3 DNA follows: TGTGCCTGGAGGCTAGCGGGAGTTTCGAATGAGCAGTTCTTC.

The chain is built from TRBV5-1 and TRBJ2-2; TRBD2 aligns across 7 bases. The V segment lost 7 bases and the J segment 3 bases; nucleotides outside the gene matches: 6. The CDR3 has 14 residues. CDR1 and CDR2 from the germline V gene are SGHRS and YFSETQ. The DNA for the CDR3 is TGCGCCAGCGTTCGGAGCGGGGACACCGGGGAGCTGTTTTTT. Translated, it gives CASVRSGDTGELFF.

This clone was seen just once. The chain's CDR3 is CASRGSSGSGYEQYF. Written as DNA, the CDR3 is TGTGCCAGCAGGGGCTCTAGCGGAAGTGGGTACGAGCAGTACTTC. The V call is TRBV28, the J call TRBJ2-7, with 7 positions matching TRBD2. Per germline, CDR1 MDHEN and CDR2 SYDVKM. The ends lost 6 bases at V and 4 bases at J; junction bases unmatched: 12. CDR3 length equals 15 residues.

V and J are TRBV27 and TRBJ1-2; D may be TRBD1 (5 bases). This CDR3 has 17 residues. Germline values: CDR1 MNHEY, CDR2 SMNVEV (reference sequence). Trimming pared 0 bases from V and 3 bases from J, leaving 17 bases between. The chain's CDR3 is CASSLSLTDTVDYGYTF. The CDR3 DNA reads TGTGCCAGCAGTTTATCCCTGACGGACACTGTGGACTATGGCTACACCTTC.

This chain links TRBV29-1 with TRBJ2-7, with 11 nucleotides matching TRBD2. The CDR3 consists of 14 residues. V trimming: 6 bases; J trimming: 5 bases; junction bases outside the gene matches: 9. Looked up from germline, CDR1 is SQVTM and CDR2 is ANQGSEA. CDR3 sequence: CSVLRLAGTHEQYF. The DNA for the CDR3 is TGCAGCGTCCTGAGACTAGCGGGAACCCACGAGCAGTACTTC.

CDR3 DNA: TGTGCCAGCAGTTACGTAAACAGGGCTAACTATGGCTACACCTTC. Translation gives CASSYVNRANYGYTF. J is TRBJ1-2 and V is TRBV6-5; D is possibly TRBD1 (6 bases). Germline lookup yields CDR1 MNHEY and CDR2 SVGAGI. The CDR3 sequence is 15 residues long. V shed 2 bases and J shed 0 bases, with 10 bases lying between them.

The J gene is TRBJ2-1, the V gene TRBV10-3; 8 nucleotides agree with TRBD2. Looked up from germline, CDR1 is ENHRY and CDR2 is SYGVKD. Unmatched junction bases numbered 16, after V lost 3 bases and J lost 15 bases. The CDR3 totals 15 residues. The CDR3 DNA follows: TGTGCCATCAGTGACCCCGAGGTGGTAGCGGGGTTGTGGTTCTTC. Encoded protein: CAISDPEVVAGLWFF.

The rearrangement uses TRBV6-4 and TRBJ1-2; D is possibly TRBD1 (5 bases). V shed 4 bases and J shed 6 bases, with 24 bases lying between them. CDR3 length equals 17 residues. The germline V gene has CDR1 MRHNA and CDR2 SNTAGT. The CDR3 nucleotides read TGTGCCAGCAGTGGCACCGGAACCGGGGGAGAGATCGATGGCTACACCTTC. Protein sequence: CASSGTGTGGEIDGYTF.

V and J are TRBV28 and TRBJ2-1; perhaps TRBD2 as D (5 bases). This CDR3 contains 15 residues. The V gene's germline CDR1 is MDHEN and CDR2 SYDVKM. Trimming cost V 4 bases and J 0 bases, with 10 bases left between them. The CDR3 DNA follows: TGTGCCAGCAGTTCTGGAGGTAGCTCCTACAATGAGCAGTTCTTC. Translating it yields CASSSGGSSYNEQFF.

The rearrangement uses TRBV9 and TRBJ2-2, with unresolved D. This CDR3 region has 12 residues. The germline CDR1 and CDR2 sequences are SGDLS and YYNGEE. V was clipped by 2 bases and J by 8 bases, with 7 bases between them. This chain's CDR3 is CASSVSLGELFF. CDR3 bases: TGTGCCAGCAGCGTGTCCCTGGGGGAGCTGTTTTTT.

This clone was counted a single time. CDR3 region: CASSLGGGIYGYTF. Written as DNA, the CDR3 is TGTGCCAGCAGCCTCGGGGGGGGGATCTATGGCTACACCTTC. This chain joins TRBV7-9 and TRBJ1-2, with D possibly being TRBD1 (5 bases). This CDR3 comprises 14 residues. V was pared by 5 bases and J by 4 bases, with 14 bases between. Germline lookup yields CDR1 SEHNR and CDR2 FQNEAQ (reference sequence).

The V gene is TRBV29-1, the J gene TRBJ2-6; 7 nucleotides match TRBD2. Losses at the gene ends were 4 bases for V and 0 bases for J; bases not matched to a gene: 9. Germline V gene data show CDR1 as SQVTM and CDR2 as ANQGSEA. The CDR3 covers 17 residues. CDR3 DNA: TGCAGCGTTGTCCCGGGGGGTGCTCCCTCTGGGGCCAACGTCCTGACTTTC. The encoded protein is CSVVPGGAPSGANVLTF.

The J gene is TRBJ1-5, the V gene TRBV6-1, with TRBD1 matching 10 bases. In germline, CDR1 is MNHNS, CDR2 SASEGT. The V gene end was trimmed by 4 bases and the J gene end by 6 bases; junction bases not matched to a gene: 12. The CDR3 has 17 residues. DNA of the CDR3: TGTGCCAGCAGTGGTTTCTTTGGGACAGGGGTGGGTCAGCCCCAGCATTTT. Amino acids: CASSGFFGTGVGQPQHF.

This clone was seen only once. This sequence joins TRBV27 and TRBJ2-1, with 7 bases identical to TRBD2. The junction had 15 bases not matched to a gene; V was cut back by 3 bases and J by 7 bases. This CDR3 comprises 17 residues. Germline assignment: CDR1 MNHEY and CDR2 SMNVEV (reference sequence). CDR3: CASSLLSQTAGWNEQFF. The CDR3 DNA follows: TGTGCCAGCAGTTTGCTCTCGCAGACAGCGGGATGGAATGAGCAGTTCTTC.

This rearrangement joins TRBV7-9 to TRBJ2-3; 9 bases align to TRBD2. The V gene's germline CDR1 is SEHNR and CDR2 FQNEAQ (reference sequence). Trimming took 4 bases from V and 0 from J; bases not matched to a gene: 14. The CDR3 extends over 19 amino acids. Written as DNA, the CDR3 is TGTGCCAGCAGCTCCTCGCTAGCGGGGCGCCCGAAAAGCACAGATACGCAGTATTTT. It specifies CASSSSLAGRPKSTDTQYF.

The chain is built from TRBV27 and TRBJ2-3; 8 positions agree with TRBD2. J lost 0 bases, V lost 5 bases, and 10 bases had no gene match. CDR1 is MNHEY and CDR2 is SMNVEV in the germline V gene (reference sequence). CDR3 size: 17 residues. The CDR3: CASSTSGSPPSTDTQYF. The DNA of the CDR3 is TGTGCCAGCAGTACTAGCGGAAGTCCTCCTAGCACAGATACGCAGTATTTT.

This chain uses TRBV30 with TRBJ2-7; 9 bases agree with TRBD1. The CDR3 runs 15 residues. V lost 6 bases to trimming and J lost 3 bases; unmatched junction nucleotides: 12. Germline CDR1 reads GTSNPN; CDR2 reads SVGIG (reference sequence). CDR3 amino acids: CACEPGQGGIYEQYF. The CDR3 coding sequence is TGTGCCTGCGAGCCGGGACAGGGTGGAATCTACGAGCAGTACTTC.